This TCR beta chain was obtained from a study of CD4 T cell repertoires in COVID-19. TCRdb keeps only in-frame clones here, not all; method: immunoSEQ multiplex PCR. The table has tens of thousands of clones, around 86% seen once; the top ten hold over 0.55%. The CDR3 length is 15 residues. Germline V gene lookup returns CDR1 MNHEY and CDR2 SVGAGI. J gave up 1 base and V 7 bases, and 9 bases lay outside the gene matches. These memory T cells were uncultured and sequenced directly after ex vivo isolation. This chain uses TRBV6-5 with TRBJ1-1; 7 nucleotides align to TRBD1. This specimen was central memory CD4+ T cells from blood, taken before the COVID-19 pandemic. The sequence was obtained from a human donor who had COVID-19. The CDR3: CASIPTGDWNTEAFF. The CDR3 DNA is TGTGCCAGCATACCCACAGGGGATTGGAACACTGAAGCTTTCTTT.